This T cell receptor (beta chain) was sequenced in a study of cytotoxic CD8 clonotypes in ibrutinib-treated CLL. The overall study: Partial response occurred in 24 patients and complete response in 2; at median approximately 68 months, about 14 remained remitted and some twelve progressed.

CDR3 length: 15 amino acids. Germline V lookup: CDR1 SGHDT, CDR2 YYEEEE. The V and J ends lost 3 bases and 0 bases respectively, with 12 bases between them. Only a few counts were recorded for this clone. Its cognate antigen is unknown. Findings and caveats of the study: Clonality showed a rise at ibrutinib response that reversed toward baseline at progression.

Method: immunoSEQ multiplex PCR; TCRdb's copy keeps in-frame clones and lacks some. Of fewer than 400,000 clones listed, 60% to 80% were seen once; the top ten hold around 6.3%. The input for sequencing was PBMCs, taken after 36 months of ibrutinib treatment. The TCR originated in a human donor with chronic lymphocytic leukemia. V usage is TRBV5-6 and J usage is TRBJ1-1; TRBD1 is a possible D gene (5 bases). CDR3 in DNA: TGTGCCAGCAGCTCCCTACGGGGGATGAACACTGAAGCTTTCTTT. Amino acid sequence: CASSSLRGMNTEAFF.